The rows below give T cell receptor beta chains drawn from one sample of a study of T cells in Graves' hyperthyroidism and ophthalmopathy. TCRdb reprocessed the multiplex PCR reads via MiXCR and lists one record per CDR3 protein. The sample shows about 500,000 distinct CDR3 sequences, over 15% of them seen only once. Sequencing was done on a sample of blood. Receptor source: a young woman with Graves' ophthalmopathy. The CDR3 runs from the conserved cysteine through the conserved F or W. Fields, in order: clone size, V gene, J gene, D gene, CDR3 DNA, CDR3 protein. A D gene is named only where the DNA matches it firmly. Size tells how often a clone was seen (once, few, many) or the class of an expanded clone, and some rows leave it out.

many	TRBV5-1	TRBJ2-1	.	TGCGCCAGCAGCCTCCCGGACAATGAGCAGTTCTTC	CASSLPDNEQFF
many	TRBV5-5	TRBJ1-1	.	TGTGCCAGCAGCTTGATTGGGGAGGGCACTGAAGCTTTCTTT	CASSLIGEGTEAFF
few	TRBV6-1	TRBJ1-4	.	TGTGCCAGCACCTCCTGGAAGGCCGATAATGAAAAACTGTTTTTT	CASTSWKADNEKLFF
many	TRBV11-2	TRBJ2-5	TRBD2	TGTGCCAGCAGCTTTGAGCGGGGGAGCCAAGAGACCCAGTACTTC	CASSFERGSQETQYF
.	TRBV5-1	TRBJ1-1	TRBD1	TGCGCCAGCAGACCGACAGGGTTCTCACAACTAACCACTGAAGCTTTCTTT	CASRPTGFSQLTTEAFF
many	TRBV20-1	TRBJ1-1	.	TGCAGTGCTAGGTTGACCCTTATGAACACTGAAGCTTTCTTT	CSARLTLMNTEAFF
.	TRBV27	TRBJ2-2	.	TGTGCCAGCACGCCCTGGGGGGGCTACACCGGGGAGCTGTTTTTT	CASTPWGGYTGELFF
many	TRBV28	TRBJ2-7	TRBD1	TGTGCCAGCAGTTGGGGGGATGGGACAGGCCTCTCCTACGAGCAGTACTTC	CASSWGDGTGLSYEQYF
few	TRBV5-1	TRBJ2-1	TRBD2	TGCGCCAGCAGCTTGGTAGCGGGGAGACCCTACAATGAGCAGTTCTTC	CASSLVAGRPYNEQFF
many	TRBV20-1	TRBJ2-2	TRBD1	TGCAGTGCTAGAGGGACCGGGACAGGGGAGGACGGGGAGCTGTTTTTT	CSARGTGTGEDGELFF
many	TRBV3-1	TRBJ2-3	.	TGTGCCAGCAGTCATATGAGGGAGATAACAGATACGCAGTATTTT	CASSHMREITDTQYF
few	TRBV5-1	TRBJ2-1	TRBD2	TGCGCCAGCAGCTTCCGGACTAGCGGGGCCTACAATGAGCAGTTCTTC	CASSFRTSGAYNEQFF
many	TRBV7-2	TRBJ2-1	TRBD2	TGTGCCAGCAGCTTAACAATGACGGGACTAGCGGGAGGGACGGGAAAAAATGAGCAGTTCTTC	CASSLTMTGLAGGTGKNEQFF
many	TRBV28	TRBJ1-2	.	TGTGCCAGCAGTTTTCAAGCAGGGAACTATGGCTACACCTTC	CASSFQAGNYGYTF
few	TRBV15	TRBJ2-3	.	TGTGCCACCAGTTCGGGATCGGGGTTCACAGATACGCAGTATTTT	CATSSGSGFTDTQYF
few	TRBV2	TRBJ1-5	.	TGTGCCAGCAGCCCAAGACAGTCCCCATTGTTGAGTCAGCCCCAGCATTTT	CASSPRQSPLLSQPQHF
few	TRBV6-1	TRBJ1-1	.	TGTGCCAGCAGCCTACGGGGCAGGCAGAACACTGAAGCTTTCTTT	CASSLRGRQNTEAFF
.	TRBV30	TRBJ1-2	.	TGTGCCTGGTCGGGGCCGCCGGGGGGTTTTGGCTACACCTTC	CAWSGPPGGFGYTF
.	TRBV18	TRBJ2-3	.	TGTGCCAGCTCCGGGACACTAGTGAGGACAGATACGCGGTATTTT	CASSGTLVRTDTRYF
many	TRBV6-1	TRBJ1-1	.	TGTGCCAGCAGTACCTTAGGGACTGAAGCTTTCTTT	CASSTLGTEAFF